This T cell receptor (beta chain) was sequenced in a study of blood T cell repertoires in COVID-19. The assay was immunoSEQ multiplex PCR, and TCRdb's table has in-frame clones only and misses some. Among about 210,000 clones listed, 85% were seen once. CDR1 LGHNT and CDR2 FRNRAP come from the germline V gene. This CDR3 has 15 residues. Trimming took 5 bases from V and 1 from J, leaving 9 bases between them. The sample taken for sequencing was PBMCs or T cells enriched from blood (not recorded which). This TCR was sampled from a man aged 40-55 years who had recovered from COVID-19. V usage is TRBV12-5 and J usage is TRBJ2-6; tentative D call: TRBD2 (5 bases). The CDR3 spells CASGIGESGANVLTF. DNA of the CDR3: TGTGCTAGTGGTATCGGGGAATCTGGGGCCAACGTCCTGACTTTC.